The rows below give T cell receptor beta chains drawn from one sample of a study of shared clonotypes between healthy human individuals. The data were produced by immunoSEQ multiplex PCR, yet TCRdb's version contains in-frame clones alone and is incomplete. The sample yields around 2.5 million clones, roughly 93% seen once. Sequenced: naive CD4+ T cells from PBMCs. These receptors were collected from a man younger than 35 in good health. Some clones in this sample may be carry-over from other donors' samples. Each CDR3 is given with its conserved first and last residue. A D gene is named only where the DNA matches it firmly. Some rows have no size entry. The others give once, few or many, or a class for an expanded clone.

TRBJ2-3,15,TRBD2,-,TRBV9,TGTGCCAGCAGCGTAGAGAGCGGGAGGGGAGATACGCAGTATTTT,CASSVESGRGDTQYF
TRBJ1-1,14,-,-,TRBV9,TGTGCCAGCAGCAAGGTCGTTCAGAACACTGAAGCTTTCTTT,CASSKVVQNTEAFF
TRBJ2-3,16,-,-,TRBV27,TGTGCCAGCGGTCCCTTGGGACCTTACCTCACAGATACGCAGTATTTT,CASGPLGPYLTDTQYF
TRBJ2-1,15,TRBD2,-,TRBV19,TGTGCCAGCGGACTAGCGGGCTCTCCCTACAATGAGCAGTTCTTC,CASGLAGSPYNEQFF
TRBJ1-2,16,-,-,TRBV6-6,TGTGCCAGCAGTCCCACGACCGCGGGGGGGGGCGATGGCTACACCTTC,CASSPTTAGGGDGYTF
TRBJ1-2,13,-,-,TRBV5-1,TGCGCCAGCAGCTTGTCTGTTAACTATGGCTACACCTTC,CASSLSVNYGYTF
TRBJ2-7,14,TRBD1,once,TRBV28,TGTGCCAGCAGTTTAGCAGGACAGGGGTACGAGCAGTACTTC,CASSLAGQGYEQYF
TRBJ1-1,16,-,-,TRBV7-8,TGTGCCAGCAGCTTACGGTCATGGCAGGGGAACACTGAAGCTTTCTTT,CASSLRSWQGNTEAFF
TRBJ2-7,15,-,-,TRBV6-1,TGTGCCAGCAGTGAAGTAGGGACACGGACCTACGAGCAGTACTTC,CASSEVGTRTYEQYF
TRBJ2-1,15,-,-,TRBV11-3,TGTGCCAGCAGCCCCTCAGGGGCTCCCCACAATGAGCAGTTCTTC,CASSPSGAPHNEQFF
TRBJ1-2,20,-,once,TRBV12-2,TGTGCAAGTCGCTTAATAGATAGGGGAAAGGCTGCCCCGTTTAACTATGGCTACACCTTC,CASRLIDRGKAAPFNYGYTF
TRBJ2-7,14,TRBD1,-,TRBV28,TGTGCCAGCAGTCCGGGACAGGGACCCTACGAGCAGTACTTC,CASSPGQGPYEQYF
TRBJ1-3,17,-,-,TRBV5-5,TGTGCCAGCAGCTTGGCCGTGGGGCTCGACTTCGGAAACACCATATATTTT,CASSLAVGLDFGNTIYF
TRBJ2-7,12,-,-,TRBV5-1,TGCGCCAGCAGCTCGACTACCTACGAGCAGTACTTC,CASSSTTYEQYF
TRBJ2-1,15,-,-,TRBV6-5,TGTGCCAGCAGTTATAAGAGACCCCCCTACAATGAGCAGTTCTTC,CASSYKRPPYNEQFF
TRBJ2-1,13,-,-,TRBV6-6,TGTGCCAGCAGCACACGGGGAAACAATGAGCAGTTCTTC,CASSTRGNNEQFF
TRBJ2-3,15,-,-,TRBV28,TGTGCCAGCAGTTCTCCAGGGGCTAGCACAGATACGCAGTATTTT,CASSSPGASTDTQYF
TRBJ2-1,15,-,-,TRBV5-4,TGTGCCAGCAGCTTGGGACTAGGCTCCTACAATGAGCAGTTCTTC,CASSLGLGSYNEQFF
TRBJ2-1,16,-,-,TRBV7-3,TGTGCCAGCAGCTCCGGAGGGCCCTTAGCTTCGAATGAGCAGTTCTTC,CASSSGGPLASNEQFF
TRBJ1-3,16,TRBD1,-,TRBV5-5,TGTGCCAGCAGCTCGCAGGGGGCTCTTTCTGGAAACACCATATATTTT,CASSSQGALSGNTIYF
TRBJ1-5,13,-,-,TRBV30,TGTGCCTGGACCGGGGGTATCAATCAGCCCCAGCATTTT,CAWTGGINQPQHF
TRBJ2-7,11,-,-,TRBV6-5,TGTGCCAGCCGTACCCCGTACGAGCAGTACTTC,CASRTPYEQYF
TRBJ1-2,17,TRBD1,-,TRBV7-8,TGTGCCAGCAGCTTAGTTGGCAGGGGGTTGGATAACTATGGCTACACCTTC,CASSLVGRGLDNYGYTF
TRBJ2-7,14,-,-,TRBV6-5,TGTGCCTGCTCACCCGGGGGCAGCTCCTACGAGCAGTACTTC,CACSPGGSSYEQYF
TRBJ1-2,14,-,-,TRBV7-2,TGTGCCAGCAGCTTATTGGGGTACAACTATGGCTACACCTTC,CASSLLGYNYGYTF
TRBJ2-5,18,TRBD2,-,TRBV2,TGTGCCAGCAGTGACAAATGGCTAGCGGGAGGAAAACAAGAGACCCAGTACTTC,CASSDKWLAGGKQETQYF
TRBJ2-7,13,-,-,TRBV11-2,TGTGCCAGCAGCTCCTCAAGGGTAGGAGGGCAGTACTTC,CASSSSRVGGQYF
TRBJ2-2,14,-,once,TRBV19,TGTGCCAGTTGCGACAGCCTGAGGGGCGGGGAGCTGTTTTTT,CASCDSLRGGELFF
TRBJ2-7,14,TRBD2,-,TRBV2,TGTGCCAGTAACGGAGCTAGCGGGAGCTACGAGCAGTACTTC,CASNGASGSYEQYF
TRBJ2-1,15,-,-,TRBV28,TGTGCCAGCAGTTTTGCCTCTTTGTCGGTCAATGAGCAGTTCTTC,CASSFASLSVNEQFF
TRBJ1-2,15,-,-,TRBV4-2,TGTGCCAGCAGCCAAGGGACCGCCCCGTCCTATGGCTACACCTTC,CASSQGTAPSYGYTF
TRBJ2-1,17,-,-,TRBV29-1,TGCAGCGTTGAGTTGATCCCAGGGAGACGGACCTACAATGAGCAGTTCTTC,CSVELIPGRRTYNEQFF
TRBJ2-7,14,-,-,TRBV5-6,TGTGCCAGCAGCCCCGGACTCGGCTCCTACGAGCAGTACTTC,CASSPGLGSYEQYF
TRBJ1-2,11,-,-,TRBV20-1,TGCAGTGTCCGCGCCTCCTATGGCTACACCTTC,CSVRASYGYTF
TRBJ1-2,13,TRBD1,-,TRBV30,TGTGCCTGGGTCGACAGGGGGGTCTATGGCTACACCTTC,CAWVDRGVYGYTF
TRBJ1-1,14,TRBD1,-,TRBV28,TGTGCCAGCAGTTTGGGGGGACAGTATACTGAAGCTTTCTTT,CASSLGGQYTEAFF
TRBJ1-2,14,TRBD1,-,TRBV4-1,TGCGCCAGCAGCCAAACAGGGGTGTACTATGGCTACACCTTC,CASSQTGVYYGYTF
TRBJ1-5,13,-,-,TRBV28,TGTGCCACCGCCGCCCCGGTCAATCAGCCCCAGCATTTT,CATAAPVNQPQHF
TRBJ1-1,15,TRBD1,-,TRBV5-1,TGCGCCAGCAGCGTCGACAGGGGGCTAGTCGCTGAAGCTTTCTTT,CASSVDRGLVAEAFF
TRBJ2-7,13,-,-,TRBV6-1,TGTGCCAGCAGTTTAATCGAAATCTACGAGCAGTACTTC,CASSLIEIYEQYF
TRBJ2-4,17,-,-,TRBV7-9,TGTGCCAGCAGCTCCCCGCTGTCGACTAGGAACGGGAACATTCAGTACTTC,CASSSPLSTRNGNIQYF
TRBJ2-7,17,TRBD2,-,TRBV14,TGTGCCAGCAGCCAGAGGGTAGCGGGAGGAGGTGACGATGAGCAGTACTTC,CASSQRVAGGGDDEQYF
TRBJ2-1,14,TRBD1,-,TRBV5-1,TGCGCCAGCAGCTCCGGGACAGGGTACAATGAGCAGTTCTTC,CASSSGTGYNEQFF
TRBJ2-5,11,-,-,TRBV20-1,TGCAGTGCTAGATTTGGAGAGACCCAGTACTTC,CSARFGETQYF
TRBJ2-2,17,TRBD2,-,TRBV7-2,TGTGCCAGCAGCCCTGGGAGTAGGGCGGGGGGCACCGGGGAGCTGTTTTTT,CASSPGSRAGGTGELFF
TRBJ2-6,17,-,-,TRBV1,TGCACCAGCAGCCGGGGGACTTCCAGCTCTGGGGCCAACGTCCTGACTTTC,CTSSRGTSSSGANVLTF
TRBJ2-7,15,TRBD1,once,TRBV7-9,TGTGCCAGCAGCTCGGGACAGGGCGCCGTTTACGAGCAGTACTTC,CASSSGQGAVYEQYF
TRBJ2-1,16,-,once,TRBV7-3,TGTGCCAGCAGCCCCACCCCGGGGCTTACCTACAATGAGCAGTTCTTC,CASSPTPGLTYNEQFF
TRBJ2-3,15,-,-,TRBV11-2,TGTGCCAGCAGCCCCCGCGGCTCCAGCACAGATACGCAGTATTTT,CASSPRGSSTDTQYF